Following are 14 T cell receptor beta chains from one sample sequenced in a study of T cell responses to AZD1222 COVID-19 vaccine. The table came from immunoSEQ multiplex PCR; TCRdb's copy has only in-frame clones and leaves some out. The table shows fewer than 200,000 clones, with 85% to 95% occurring only once. The source was peripheral blood, collected on day 0 of AZD1222 vaccination. The receptors were sampled from an adult in good health.

This chain links TRBV5-1 with TRBJ2-7; TRBD2 agrees at 11 bases. From germline, CDR1 is SGHRS and CDR2 YFSETQ. V gave up 4 bases and J gave up 4 bases; unmatched junction bases: 4. This CDR3 spans 14 amino acids. CDR3 region: CASSPGLADYEQYF. The CDR3 DNA reads TGCGCCAGCAGCCCGGGACTAGCGGATTACGAGCAGTACTTC. The full variable domain, its missing parts supplied by reference TRBV5-1 and TRBJ2-7, is KAGVTQTPRYLIKTRGQQVTLSCSPISGHRSVSWYQQTPGQGLQFLFEYFSETQRNKGNFPGRFSGRQFSNSRSEMNVSTLELGDSALYLCASSPGLADYEQYFGPGTRLTVT.

This clone appeared once. J is TRBJ1-2 and V is TRBV29-1, with 9 bases fitting TRBD1. Germline values: CDR1 SQVTM, CDR2 ANQGSEA. The CDR3 consists of 12 residues. The junction had 5 bases not matched to a gene; V was cut back by 5 bases and J by 7 bases. CDR3 in DNA: TGCAGCGTTCGGACAGGGGCAACTGGCTACACCTTC. Amino acid sequence: CSVRTGATGYTF. The full variable domain, its missing parts supplied by reference TRBV29-1 and TRBJ1-2, is SAVISQKPSRDICQRGTSLTIQCQVDSQVTMMFWYRQQPGQSLTLIATANQGSEATYESGFVIDKFPISRPNLTFSTLTVSNMSPEDSSIYLCSVRTGATGYTFGSGTRLTVV.

This clone showed up just once. This chain uses TRBV5-1 with TRBJ2-5; possible D gene TRBD1, 5 bases. Germline V CDR1 and CDR2: SGHRS, YFSETQ. The CDR3 is made up of 14 amino acids. Trimming pared 2 bases from V and 1 base from J, leaving 9 bases between. The CDR3 sequence is CASSFLGPQETQYF. Here the CDR3 DNA reads TGCGCCAGCAGCTTTTTGGGGCCCCAAGAGACCCAGTACTTC.

The chain employs TRBV6-5 and TRBJ1-5, with D possibly TRBD1 on 6 matching bases. The CDR3 totals 13 residues. V was shortened by 5 bases and J by 4 bases, with 9 bases between the two germline ends. CDR1 is MNHEY and CDR2 is SVGAGI in the germline V gene. CDR3 in DNA: TGTGCCAGCAGTCCTGACAGGAATCAGCCCCAGCATTTT. Translation: CASSPDRNQPQHF.

The V and J genes are TRBV3-1 (or the pseudogene TRBV3-2) and TRBJ1-2; D ambiguous. This CDR3 is 15 amino acids long. V was clipped by 4 bases and J by 4 bases, with 16 bases between them. Germline assignment: CDR1 LGHDT and CDR2 YNNKEL (reference sequence). The CDR3 region is CASSRTTEYSYGYTF. The CDR3 DNA is TGTGCCAGCAGCCGGACCACAGAATACAGCTATGGCTACACCTTC.

The V and J genes are TRBV29-1 and TRBJ2-1; 12 bases map to TRBD2. This CDR3 spans 14 amino acids. The junction had 7 bases not matched to a gene; V was cut back by 7 bases and J by 6 bases. Germline CDR1 reads SQVTM; CDR2 reads ANQGSEA. This CDR3 reads CSAYPGLAGNEQFF. The CDR3, as DNA: TGCAGCGCTTACCCGGGACTAGCGGGCAATGAGCAGTTCTTC.

The count of this clone is one. The chain carries TRBV4-1 and TRBJ2-3, with TRBD2 as a possible D gene (5 bases). From germline, CDR1 is MGHRA and CDR2 YSYEKL. The CDR3 contains 17 residues. Trimming stripped 0 bases from V and 2 bases from J, with 15 bases between. The CDR3 sequence is CASSQDQAEMPTDTQYF. CDR3 bases: TGCGCCAGCAGCCAAGATCAAGCGGAGATGCCCACAGATACGCAGTATTTT.

The chain joins TRBV27 to TRBJ2-2; D uncertain. Germline CDR1 and CDR2: MNHEY and SMNVEV (reference sequence). This CDR3 region has 12 residues. Trimming pared 3 bases from V and 5 bases from J, leaving 4 bases between. CDR3 nucleotides: TGTGCCAGCAGTTTCCCGACCGGGGAGCTGTTTTTT. Protein: CASSFPTGELFF.

This clone was counted ten times or more. V is TRBV25-1 and J is TRBJ2-1, with 9 bases fitting TRBD2. CDR1 is MGHDK and CDR2 is SYGVNS in the germline V gene. Trimming took 4 bases from V and 5 from J; bases not matched to a gene: 3. There are 14 residues in the CDR3. The DNA of the CDR3 is TGTGCCAGCAGTGTCGCTAGCGGGAACAATGAGCAGTTCTTC. The encoded protein is CASSVASGNNEQFF.

The chain carries TRBV28 and TRBJ1-3, with 7 bases matching TRBD1. CDR3 length: 14 amino acids. Germline CDR1 and CDR2: MDHEN and SYDVKM. V trimming: 5 bases; J trimming: 1 base; junction bases outside the gene matches: 2. The CDR3 region has the DNA TGTGCCAGCAGTCTGACAGGGTCTGGAAACACCATATATTTT. Translating it yields CASSLTGSGNTIYF. Based on the CDR3 plus reference TRBV28 and TRBJ1-3, the full variable domain is DVKVTQSSRYLVKRTGEKVFLECVQDMDHENMFWYRQDPGLGLRLIYFSYDVKMKEKGDIPEGYSVSREKKERFSLILESASTNQTSMYLCASSLTGSGNTIYFGEGSWLTVV.

The rearrangement joins TRBV7-2 to TRBJ2-7; the match to TRBD2 covers 9 bases. The CDR3 covers 15 residues. Germline V gene sequence: CDR1 SGHTA, CDR2 FQGNSA. V was clipped by 4 bases and J by 0 bases; unmatched bases: 4. The CDR3 here is CASSSLAGSSYEQYF. The DNA of the CDR3 is TGTGCCAGCAGCTCACTAGCGGGTTCCTCCTACGAGCAGTACTTC. Full variable domain (rest looked up from reference TRBV7-2 and TRBJ2-7): GAGVSQSPSNKVTEKGKDVELRCDPISGHTALYWYRQSLGQGLEFLIYFQGNSAPDKSGLPSDRFSAERTGGSVSTLTIQRTQQEDSAVYLCASSSLAGSSYEQYFGPGTRLTVT.

V is TRBV27 and J is TRBJ2-3; the match to TRBD2 covers 14 bases. Per germline, CDR1 MNHEY and CDR2 SMNVEV (reference sequence). This CDR3 is built from 18 residues. The V gene end was trimmed by 3 bases and the J gene end by 0 bases; junction bases not matched to a gene: 5. This chain's CDR3 is CASSFRLAGGRSTDTQYF. DNA of the CDR3: TGTGCCAGCAGTTTCCGACTAGCGGGGGGGCGAAGCACAGATACGCAGTATTTT.

This clone was recorded only once. This chain joins TRBV6-5 and TRBJ1-1, with TRBD1 matching 8 bases. Germline lookup yields CDR1 MNHEY and CDR2 SVGAGI. The junction had 7 bases not matched to a gene; V was cut back by 6 bases and J by 4 bases. The CDR3 is 14 amino acids. The DNA of the CDR3 is TGTGCCAGCAGAATACAGGGGGAGGTCACTGAAGCTTTCTTT. Its translation is CASRIQGEVTEAFF.

V and J are TRBV6-5 and TRBJ1-5, with a weak D call TRBD1 (5 bases). V dropped 4 bases and J dropped 6 bases, with 19 bases sitting between them. The CDR3 is 16 residues long. CDR1 and CDR2 from the germline V gene are MNHEY and SVGAGI. The CDR3, as DNA: TGTGCCAGCAGTTCACATACCCAGGGTGTCGGTCAGCCCCAGCATTTT. This gives the protein CASSSHTQGVGQPQHF.